This T cell receptor beta chain stems from a study of neurological immune-mediated disorders. One entry per CDR3 protein, called by TCRdb with MiXCR from the 5' RACE reads. The sample carries tens of thousands of distinct CDR3 sequences, around 4.6% recorded once. This TCR derives from a woman under 40 with multiple sclerosis. Sequencing input: PBMCs.

This CDR3 is CASSFGVQAGVRYEQYF. The DNA of the CDR3 is TGCGCCAGCAGCTTTGGGGTTCAGGCGGGAGTTAGGTACGAGCAGTACTTC. This chain links TRBV5-1 with TRBJ2-7; the match to TRBD2 covers 7 bases. Germline CDR1 reads SGHRS; CDR2 reads YFSETQ. The J segment lost 4 bases and the V segment lost 2 bases, leaving 15 bases of the junction unmatched. CDR3 length: 17 residues.